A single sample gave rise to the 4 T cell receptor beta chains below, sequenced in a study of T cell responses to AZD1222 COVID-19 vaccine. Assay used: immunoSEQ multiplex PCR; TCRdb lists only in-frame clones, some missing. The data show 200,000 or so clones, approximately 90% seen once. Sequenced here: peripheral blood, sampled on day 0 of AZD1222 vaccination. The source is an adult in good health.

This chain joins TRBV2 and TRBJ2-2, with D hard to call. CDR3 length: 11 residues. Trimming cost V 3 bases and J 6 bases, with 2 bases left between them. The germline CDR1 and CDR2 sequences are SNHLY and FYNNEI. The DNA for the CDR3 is TGTGCCAGCAGTGAGTCCGGGGAGCTGTTTTTT. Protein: CASSESGELFF.

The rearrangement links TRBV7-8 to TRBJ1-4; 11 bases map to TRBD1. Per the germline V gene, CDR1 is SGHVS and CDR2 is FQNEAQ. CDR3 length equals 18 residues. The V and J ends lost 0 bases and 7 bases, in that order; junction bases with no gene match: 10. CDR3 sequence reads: CASSLAGTGGVGGEKLFF. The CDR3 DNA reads TGTGCCAGCAGCTTAGCCGGGACAGGGGGAGTGGGAGGTGAAAAACTGTTTTTT.

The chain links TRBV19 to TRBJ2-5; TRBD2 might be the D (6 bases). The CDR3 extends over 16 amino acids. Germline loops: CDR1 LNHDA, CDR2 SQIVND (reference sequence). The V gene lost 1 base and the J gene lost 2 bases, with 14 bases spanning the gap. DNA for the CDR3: TGTGCCAGTAGTATAGTCGGGGCGGGGAGACAAGAGACCCAGTACTTC. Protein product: CASSIVGAGRQETQYF.

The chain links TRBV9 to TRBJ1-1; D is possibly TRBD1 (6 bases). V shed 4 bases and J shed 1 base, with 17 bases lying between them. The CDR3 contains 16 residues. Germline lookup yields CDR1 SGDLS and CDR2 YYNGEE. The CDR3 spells CASSYDRGGQNTEAFF. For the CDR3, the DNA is TGTGCCAGCAGCTACGACCGGGGGGGACAGAACACTGAAGCTTTCTTT.